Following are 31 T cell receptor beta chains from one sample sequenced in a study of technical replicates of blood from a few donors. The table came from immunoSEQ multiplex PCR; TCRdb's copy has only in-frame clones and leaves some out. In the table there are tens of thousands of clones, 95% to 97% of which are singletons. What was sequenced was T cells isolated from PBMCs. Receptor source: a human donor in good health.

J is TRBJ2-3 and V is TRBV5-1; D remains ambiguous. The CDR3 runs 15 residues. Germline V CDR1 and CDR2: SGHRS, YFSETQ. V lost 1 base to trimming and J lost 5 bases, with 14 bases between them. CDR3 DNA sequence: TGCGCCAGCAGCTTGTCCCTGCAAGTAGTAGATACGCAGTATTTT. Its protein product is CASSLSLQVVDTQYF.

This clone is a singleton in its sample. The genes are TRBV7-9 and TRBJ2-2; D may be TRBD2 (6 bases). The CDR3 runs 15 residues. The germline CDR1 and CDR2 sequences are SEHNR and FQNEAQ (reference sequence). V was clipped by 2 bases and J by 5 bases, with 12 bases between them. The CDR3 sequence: CASSLTRLETGELFF. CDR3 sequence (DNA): TGTGCCAGCAGCTTAACGAGACTAGAGACCGGGGAGCTGTTTTTT.

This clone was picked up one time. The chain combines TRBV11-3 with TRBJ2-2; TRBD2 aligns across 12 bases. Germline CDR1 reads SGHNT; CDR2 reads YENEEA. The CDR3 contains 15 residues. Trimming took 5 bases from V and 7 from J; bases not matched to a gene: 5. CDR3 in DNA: TGTGCCAGCAGCGCACGGACTAGCGGGATCGGGGAGCTGTTTTTT. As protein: CASSARTSGIGELFF. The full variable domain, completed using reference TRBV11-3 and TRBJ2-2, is EAGVVQSPRYKIIEKKQPVAFWCNPISGHNTLYWYLQNLGQGPELLIRYENEEAVDDSQLPKDRFSAERLKGVDSTLKIQPAELGDSAVYLCASSARTSGIGELFFGEGSRLTVL.

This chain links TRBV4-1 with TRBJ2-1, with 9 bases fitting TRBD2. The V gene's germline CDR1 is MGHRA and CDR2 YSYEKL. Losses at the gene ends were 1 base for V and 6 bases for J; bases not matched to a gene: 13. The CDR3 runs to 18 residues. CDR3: CASSQGGPRREGLNEQFF. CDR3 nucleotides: TGCGCCAGCAGCCAAGGGGGGCCTCGGCGGGAGGGCCTCAATGAGCAGTTCTTC.

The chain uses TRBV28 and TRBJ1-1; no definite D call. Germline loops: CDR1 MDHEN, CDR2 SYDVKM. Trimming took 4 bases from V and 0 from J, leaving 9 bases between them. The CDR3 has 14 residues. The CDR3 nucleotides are TGTGCCAGCAGTTCCGGGAAAATGAACACTGAAGCTTTCTTT. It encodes CASSSGKMNTEAFF.

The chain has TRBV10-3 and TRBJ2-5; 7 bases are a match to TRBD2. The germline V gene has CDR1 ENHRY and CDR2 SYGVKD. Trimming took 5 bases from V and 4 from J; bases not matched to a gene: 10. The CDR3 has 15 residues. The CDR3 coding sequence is TGTGCCATCAGTTACAGTCGGGAGGCGTCAGAGACCCAGTACTTC. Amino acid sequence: CAISYSREASETQYF.

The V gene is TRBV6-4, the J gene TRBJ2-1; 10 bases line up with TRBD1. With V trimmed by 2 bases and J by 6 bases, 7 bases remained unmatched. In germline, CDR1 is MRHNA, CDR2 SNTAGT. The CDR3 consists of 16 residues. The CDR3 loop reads CASSDLPGDRGNEQFF. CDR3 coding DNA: TGTGCCAGCAGTGACCTCCCCGGGGACAGGGGCAATGAGCAGTTCTTC.

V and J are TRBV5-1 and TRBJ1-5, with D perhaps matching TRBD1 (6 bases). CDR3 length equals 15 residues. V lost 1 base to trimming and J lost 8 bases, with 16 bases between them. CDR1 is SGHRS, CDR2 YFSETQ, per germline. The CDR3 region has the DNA TGCGCCAGCAGCTTGTTTTTTGGCGGGGGCGAGCCCCAGCATTTT. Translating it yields CASSLFFGGGEPQHF.

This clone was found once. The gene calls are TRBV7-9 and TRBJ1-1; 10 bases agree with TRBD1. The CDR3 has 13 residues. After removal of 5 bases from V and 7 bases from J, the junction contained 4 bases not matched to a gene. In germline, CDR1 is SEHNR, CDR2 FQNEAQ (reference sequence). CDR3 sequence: CASSLDRGREAFF. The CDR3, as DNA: TGTGCCAGCAGCCTTGACAGGGGGCGTGAAGCTTTCTTT.

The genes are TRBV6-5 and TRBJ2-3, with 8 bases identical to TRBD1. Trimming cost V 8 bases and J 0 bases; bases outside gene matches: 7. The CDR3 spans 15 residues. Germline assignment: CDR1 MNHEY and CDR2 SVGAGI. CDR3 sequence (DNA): TGTGCCAGCCGTTCGCAGGGGGCTAGCACAGATACGCAGTATTTT. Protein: CASRSQGASTDTQYF.

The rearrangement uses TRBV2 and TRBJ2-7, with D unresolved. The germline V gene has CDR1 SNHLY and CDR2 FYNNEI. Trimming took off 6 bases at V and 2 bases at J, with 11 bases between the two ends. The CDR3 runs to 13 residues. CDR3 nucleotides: TGTGCCAGCAGCCCTTTGCCAGCCTACGAGCAGTACTTC. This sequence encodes CASSPLPAYEQYF.

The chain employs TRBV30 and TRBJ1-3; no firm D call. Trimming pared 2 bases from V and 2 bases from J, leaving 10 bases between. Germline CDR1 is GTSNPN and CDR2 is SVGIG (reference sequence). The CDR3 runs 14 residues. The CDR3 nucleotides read TGTGCCTGGAGTCCGGGTGGAGCTGGAAACACCATATATTTT. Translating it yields CAWSPGGAGNTIYF. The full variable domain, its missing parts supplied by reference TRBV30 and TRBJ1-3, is SQTIHQWPATLVQPVGSPLSLECTVEGTSNPNLYWYRQAAGRGLQLLFYSVGIGQISSEVPQNLSASRPQDRQFILSSKKLLLSDSGFYLCAWSPGGAGNTIYFGEGSWLTVV.

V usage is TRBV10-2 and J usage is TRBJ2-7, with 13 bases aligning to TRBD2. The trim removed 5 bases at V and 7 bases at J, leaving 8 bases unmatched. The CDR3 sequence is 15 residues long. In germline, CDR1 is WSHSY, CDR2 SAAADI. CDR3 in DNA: TGCGCCAGCAGTTTCGGACTAGCGGGAGTGGGGGAGCAGTACTTC. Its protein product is CASSFGLAGVGEQYF.

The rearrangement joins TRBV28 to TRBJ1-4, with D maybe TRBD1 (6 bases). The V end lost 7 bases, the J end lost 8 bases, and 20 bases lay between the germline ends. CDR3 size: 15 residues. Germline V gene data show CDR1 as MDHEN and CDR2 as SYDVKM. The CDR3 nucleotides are TGTGCCAGCATCCACGCAGGGGAGGGTCGCGAAAAACTGTTTTTT. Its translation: CASIHAGEGREKLFF.

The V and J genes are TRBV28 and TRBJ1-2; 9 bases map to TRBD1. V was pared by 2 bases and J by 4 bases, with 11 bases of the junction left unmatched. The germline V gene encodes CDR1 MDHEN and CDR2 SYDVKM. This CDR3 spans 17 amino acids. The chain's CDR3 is CASSLRRDRDKGYGYTF. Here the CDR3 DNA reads TGTGCCAGCAGTTTAAGGAGGGACAGGGATAAAGGCTATGGCTACACCTTC.

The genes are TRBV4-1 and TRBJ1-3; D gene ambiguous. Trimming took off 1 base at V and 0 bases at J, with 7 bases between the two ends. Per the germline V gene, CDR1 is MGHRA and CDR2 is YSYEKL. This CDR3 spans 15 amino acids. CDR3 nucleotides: TGCGCCAGCAGCCAAGGGAGTAACTCTGGAAACACCATATATTTT. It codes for CASSQGSNSGNTIYF.

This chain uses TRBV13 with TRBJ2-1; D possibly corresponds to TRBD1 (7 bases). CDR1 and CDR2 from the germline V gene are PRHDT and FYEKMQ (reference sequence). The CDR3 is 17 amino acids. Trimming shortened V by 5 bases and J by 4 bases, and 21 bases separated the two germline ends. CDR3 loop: CASSTTGARGGYNEQFF. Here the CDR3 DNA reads TGTGCCAGCAGCACAACAGGGGCGCGGGGCGGTTACAATGAGCAGTTCTTC.

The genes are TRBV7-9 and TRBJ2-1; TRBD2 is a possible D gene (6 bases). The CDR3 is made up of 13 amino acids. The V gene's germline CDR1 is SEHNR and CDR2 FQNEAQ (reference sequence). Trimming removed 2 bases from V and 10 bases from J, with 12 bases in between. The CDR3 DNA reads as TGTGCCAGCAGCTTAATGGGGGAGGACGAGCAGTTCTTC. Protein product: CASSLMGEDEQFF.

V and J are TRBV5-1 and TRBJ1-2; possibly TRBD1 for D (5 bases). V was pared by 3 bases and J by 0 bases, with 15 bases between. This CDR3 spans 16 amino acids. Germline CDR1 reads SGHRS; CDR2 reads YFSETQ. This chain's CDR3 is CASSSTGGGPNYGYTF. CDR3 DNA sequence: TGCGCCAGCAGCTCAACCGGGGGGGGACCTAACTATGGCTACACCTTC.

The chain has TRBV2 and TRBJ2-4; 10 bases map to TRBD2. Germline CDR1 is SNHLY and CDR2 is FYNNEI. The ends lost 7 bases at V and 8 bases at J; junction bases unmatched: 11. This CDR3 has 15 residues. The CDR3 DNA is TGTGCCAGCAACCGGGTTACTAGCGGGATTTACATTCAGTACTTC. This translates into CASNRVTSGIYIQYF.

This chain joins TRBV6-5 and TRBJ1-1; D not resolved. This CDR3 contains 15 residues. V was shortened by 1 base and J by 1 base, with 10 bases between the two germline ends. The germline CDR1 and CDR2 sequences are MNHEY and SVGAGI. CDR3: CASSYFLGRNTEAFF. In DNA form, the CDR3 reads TGTGCCAGCAGTTACTTTCTGGGCAGGAACACTGAAGCTTTCTTT.

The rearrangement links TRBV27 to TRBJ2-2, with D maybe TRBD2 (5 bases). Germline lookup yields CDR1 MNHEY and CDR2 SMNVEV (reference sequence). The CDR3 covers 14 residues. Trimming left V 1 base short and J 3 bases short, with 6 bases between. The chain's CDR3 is CASSLWGDTGELFF. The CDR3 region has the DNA TGTGCCAGCAGTTTATGGGGAGACACCGGGGAGCTGTTTTTT.

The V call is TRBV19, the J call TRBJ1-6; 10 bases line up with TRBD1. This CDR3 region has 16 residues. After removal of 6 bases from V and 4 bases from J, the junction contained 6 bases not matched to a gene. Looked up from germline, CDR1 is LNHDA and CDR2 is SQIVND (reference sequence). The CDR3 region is CASRNPGQGYNSPLHF. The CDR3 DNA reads TGTGCCAGTAGAAACCCGGGACAGGGGTATAATTCACCCCTCCACTTT.

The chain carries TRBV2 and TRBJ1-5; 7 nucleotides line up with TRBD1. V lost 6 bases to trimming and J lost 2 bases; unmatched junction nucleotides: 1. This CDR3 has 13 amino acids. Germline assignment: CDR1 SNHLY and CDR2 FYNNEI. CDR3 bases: TGTGCCAGCAGCGGGACAGGCAATCAGCCCCAGCATTTT. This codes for CASSGTGNQPQHF.

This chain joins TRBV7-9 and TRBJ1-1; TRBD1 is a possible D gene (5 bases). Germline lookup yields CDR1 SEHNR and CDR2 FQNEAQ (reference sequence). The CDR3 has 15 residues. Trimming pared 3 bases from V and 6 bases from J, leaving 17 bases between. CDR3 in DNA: TGTGCCAGCAGCTTCGGTCAGGGACTATTCGCTGAAGCTTTCTTT. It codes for CASSFGQGLFAEAFF.

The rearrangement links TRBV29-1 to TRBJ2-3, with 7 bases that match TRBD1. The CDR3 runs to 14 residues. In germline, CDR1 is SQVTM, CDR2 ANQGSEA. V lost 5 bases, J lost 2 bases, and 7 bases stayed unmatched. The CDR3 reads CSVRRGRPTDTQYF. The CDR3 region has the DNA TGCAGCGTTCGAAGGGGGCGTCCCACAGATACGCAGTATTTT.

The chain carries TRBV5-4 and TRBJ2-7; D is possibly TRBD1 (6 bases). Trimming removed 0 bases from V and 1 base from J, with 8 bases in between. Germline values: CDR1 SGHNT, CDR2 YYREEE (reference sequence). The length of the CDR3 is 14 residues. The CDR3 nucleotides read TGTGCCAGCAGCTTGGGGGGGCCGTCCTACGAGCAGTACTTC. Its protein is CASSLGGPSYEQYF.

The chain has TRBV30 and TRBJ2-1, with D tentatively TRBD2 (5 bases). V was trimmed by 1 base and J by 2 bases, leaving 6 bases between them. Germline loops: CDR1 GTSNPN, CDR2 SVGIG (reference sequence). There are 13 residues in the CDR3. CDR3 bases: TGTGCCTGGAGTGACGGGACCTACAATGAGCAGTTCTTC. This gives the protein CAWSDGTYNEQFF.

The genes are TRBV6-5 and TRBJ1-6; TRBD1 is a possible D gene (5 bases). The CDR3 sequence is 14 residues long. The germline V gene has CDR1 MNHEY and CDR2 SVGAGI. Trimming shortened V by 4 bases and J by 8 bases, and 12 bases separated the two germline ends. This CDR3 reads CASSFAGEDSPLHF. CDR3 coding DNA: TGTGCCAGCAGTTTCGCGGGGGAAGATTCACCCCTCCACTTT.

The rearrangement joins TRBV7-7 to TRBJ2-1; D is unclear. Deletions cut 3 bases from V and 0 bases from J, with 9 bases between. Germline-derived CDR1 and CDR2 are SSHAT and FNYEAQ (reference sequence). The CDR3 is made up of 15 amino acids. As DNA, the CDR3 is TGTGCCAGCAGCTTCAACACACACTCCTACAATGAGCAGTTCTTC. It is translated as CASSFNTHSYNEQFF.

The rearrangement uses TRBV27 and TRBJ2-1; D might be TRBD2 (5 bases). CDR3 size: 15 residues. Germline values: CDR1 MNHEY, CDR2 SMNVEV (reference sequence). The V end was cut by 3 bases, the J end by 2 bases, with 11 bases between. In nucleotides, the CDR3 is TGTGCCAGCAGTTTCATCGAGAGGGCCTACAATGAGCAGTTCTTC. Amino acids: CASSFIERAYNEQFF.